The clone carrying this TCR beta chain has at least ten counts. Its antigen is unknown. Trimming removed 5 bases from V and 8 bases from J; junction bases left unmatched: 14. The CDR3 runs 16 residues. This sample was included in a study of response to subunit inactivated influenza vaccine. Study-wide results and caveats: There was a suggestion from the authors that each seasonal influenza vaccination recruits few new T cells.

TCRdb re-analysed the RT-PCR reads in MiXCR, keeping a single row per CDR3 protein. The table has some 850,000 distinct CDR3 sequences, approximately 17% seen once. This receptor was identified in a man aged 50 to 60 who received an inactivated influenza vaccine. This material consisted of PBMCs from blood, taken 4 to 6 days after vaccination. The chain is built from TRBV12-3 or TRBV12-4 and TRBJ2-1; 8 bases line up with TRBD2. The CDR3 here is CASSLNLAGTRDEQFF. As DNA, the CDR3 is TGTGCCAGCAGTCTCAACTTAGCGGGGACGAGAGATGAGCAGTTCTTC.